Listed below are T cell receptor beta chains from one sample, sequenced in a study of lung T cells in sarcoidosis with Löfgren's syndrome. TCRdb independently ran MiXCR on the reads; one entry per CDR3 protein. The repertoire holds some 65,000 distinct CDR3 sequences, over 20% seen once, with over 2% in the top ten. The sequenced sample was CD4+ T cells from PBMCs. Receptors originate from a human donor with sarcoidosis (Löfgren's syndrome or another form), or a control subject (not recorded which). The CDR3 runs from the conserved cysteine through the conserved F or W. The D gene is left open where the match is weak. The size entry is marked missing in some rows and otherwise reads once, few, many or a size class.

>-|TRBD1|TRBV20-1|TRBJ2-1
CGASEYRGKNNEQFF
TGCGGTGCTAGTGAATACAGGGGAAAAAACAATGAGCAGTTCTTC
>few|-|TRBV28|TRBJ2-1
CASSYRGNEQFF
TGTGCCAGCAGTTATCGTGGGAATGAGCAGTTCTTC
>many|-|TRBV27|TRBJ2-3
CASSFMSTDTQYF
TGTGCCAGCAGTTTCATGAGCACAGATACGCAGTATTTT
>many|-|TRBV6-1|TRBJ1-3
CASSATFSGNTIYF
TGTGCCAGCAGTGCGACATTCTCTGGAAACACCATATATTTT
>-|-|TRBV29-1|TRBJ2-3
CGVGSTDTQYF
TGCGGCGTTGGCAGCACAGATACGCAGTATTTT
>medium-sized|-|TRBV28|TRBJ1-2
CASSFRDIRRGYTF
TGTGCCAGCAGTTTTCGGGACATCCGGCGGGGCTACACCTTC
>few|-|TRBV19|TRBJ1-5
CASRGQGAGNQPQHF
TGTGCCAGTAGGGGACAAGGAGCTGGAAATCAGCCCCAGCATTTT
>-|-|TRBV7-2|TRBJ2-5
CASSLRRGLGTQYF
TGTGCCAGCAGCTTACGACGGGGCCTAGGGACCCAGTACTTC
>many|-|TRBV6-1|TRBJ2-1
CASSPNQGRGIYNEQFF
TGTGCCAGCAGTCCCAACCAGGGCAGGGGTATATACAATGAGCAGTTCTTC
>few|TRBD1|TRBV14|TRBJ1-3
CASSQQDRASGNTIYF
TGTGCCAGCAGCCAACAGGACAGGGCGAGTGGAAACACCATATATTTT
>-|TRBD2|TRBV24-1|TRBJ2-1
CATSDSQTSGGALSYNEQFF
TGTGCCACCAGTGATTCTCAGACTAGCGGGGGGGCCCTCTCCTACAATGAGCAGTTCTTC
>many|-|TRBV6-1|TRBJ2-2
CASSTAGTNTGELFF
TGTGCCAGCAGTACGGCGGGGACGAACACCGGGGAGCTGTTTTTT
>-|TRBD2|TRBV7-9|TRBJ2-3
CAGELAGGPDTQYF
TGTGCCGGAGAATTAGCGGGAGGACCAGATACGCAGTATTTT
>few|-|TRBV12-5|TRBJ1-5
CASGLELVRGDSNQPQHF
TGTGCTAGTGGTTTGGAACTCGTCCGGGGCGATAGCAATCAGCCCCAGCATTTT
>many|TRBD2|TRBV20-1|TRBJ2-1
CSARGITSGSYNEQFF
TGCAGTGCTAGAGGGATCACTAGCGGGAGTTACAATGAGCAGTTCTTC